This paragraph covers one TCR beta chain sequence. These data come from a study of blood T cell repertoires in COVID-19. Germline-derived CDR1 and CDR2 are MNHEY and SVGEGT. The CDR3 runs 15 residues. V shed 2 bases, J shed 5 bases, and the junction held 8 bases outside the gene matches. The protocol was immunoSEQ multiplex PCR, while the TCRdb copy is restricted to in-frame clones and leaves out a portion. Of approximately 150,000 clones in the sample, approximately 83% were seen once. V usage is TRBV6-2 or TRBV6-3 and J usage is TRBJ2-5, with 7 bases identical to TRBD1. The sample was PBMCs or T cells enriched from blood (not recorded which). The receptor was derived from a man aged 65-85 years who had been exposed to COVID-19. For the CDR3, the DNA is TGTGCCAGCAGTTACCACACAGGGGACGGGGAGACCCAGTACTTC. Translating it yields CASSYHTGDGETQYF.